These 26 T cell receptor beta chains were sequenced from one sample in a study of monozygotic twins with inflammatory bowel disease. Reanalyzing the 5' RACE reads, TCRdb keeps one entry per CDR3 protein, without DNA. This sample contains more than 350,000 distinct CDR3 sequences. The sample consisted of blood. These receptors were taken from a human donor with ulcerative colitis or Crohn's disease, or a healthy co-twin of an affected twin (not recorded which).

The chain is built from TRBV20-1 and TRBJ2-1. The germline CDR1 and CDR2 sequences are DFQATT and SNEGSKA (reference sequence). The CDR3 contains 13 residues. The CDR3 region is CSARDPNAAMQFF.

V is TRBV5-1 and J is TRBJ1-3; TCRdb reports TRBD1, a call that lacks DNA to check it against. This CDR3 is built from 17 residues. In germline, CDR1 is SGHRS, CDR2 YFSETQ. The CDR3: CASSLSVGRHSGNTIYF.

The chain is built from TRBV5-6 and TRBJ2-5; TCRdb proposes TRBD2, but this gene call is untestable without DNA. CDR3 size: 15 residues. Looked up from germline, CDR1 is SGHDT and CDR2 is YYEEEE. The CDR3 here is CASSLFASGVKTQYF.

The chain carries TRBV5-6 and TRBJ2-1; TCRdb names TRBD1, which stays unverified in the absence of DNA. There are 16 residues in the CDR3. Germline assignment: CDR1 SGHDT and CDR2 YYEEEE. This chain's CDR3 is CASSLGGLSSYNEQFF. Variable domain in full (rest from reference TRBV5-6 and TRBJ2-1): DAGVTQSPTHLIKTRGQQVTLRCSPKSGHDTVSWYQQALGQGPQFIFQYYEEEERQRGNFPDRFSGHQFPNYSSELNVNALLLGDSALYLCASSLGGLSSYNEQFFGPGTRLTVL.

The CDR3 protein is CASSLSNSAGNTIYF. The V and J genes are TRBV11-3 and TRBJ1-3. CDR3 length: 15 amino acids. Per the germline V gene, CDR1 is SGHNT and CDR2 is YENEEA.

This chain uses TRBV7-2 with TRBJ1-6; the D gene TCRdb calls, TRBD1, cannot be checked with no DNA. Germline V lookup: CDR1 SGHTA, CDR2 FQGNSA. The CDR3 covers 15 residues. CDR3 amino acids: CASSSPVGVNSPLHF.

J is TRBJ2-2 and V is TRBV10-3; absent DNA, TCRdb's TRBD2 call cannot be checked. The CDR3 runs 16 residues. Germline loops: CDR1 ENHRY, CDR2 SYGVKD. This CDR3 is CATRTSGAVGTGELFF.

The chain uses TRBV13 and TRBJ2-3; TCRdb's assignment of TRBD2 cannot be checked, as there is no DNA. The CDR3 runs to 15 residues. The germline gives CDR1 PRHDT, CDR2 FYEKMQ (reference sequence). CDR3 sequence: CASTPQRTAGDTQYF.

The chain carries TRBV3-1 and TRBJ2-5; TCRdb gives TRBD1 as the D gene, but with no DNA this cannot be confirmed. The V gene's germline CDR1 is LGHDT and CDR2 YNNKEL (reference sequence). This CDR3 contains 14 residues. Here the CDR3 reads CDSSHLVARGAQYF.

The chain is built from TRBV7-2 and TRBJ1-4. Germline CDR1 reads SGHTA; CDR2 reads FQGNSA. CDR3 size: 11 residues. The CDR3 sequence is CASGTNEKLFF.

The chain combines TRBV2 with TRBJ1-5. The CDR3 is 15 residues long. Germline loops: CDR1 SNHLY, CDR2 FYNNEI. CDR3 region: CASSGEGLREQPQHF.

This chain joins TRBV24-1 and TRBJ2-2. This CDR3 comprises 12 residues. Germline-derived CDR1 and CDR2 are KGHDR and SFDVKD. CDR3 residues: CATSYNSGELFF.

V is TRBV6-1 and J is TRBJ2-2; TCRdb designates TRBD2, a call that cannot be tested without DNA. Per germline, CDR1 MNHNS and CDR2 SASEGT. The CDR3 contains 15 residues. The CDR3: CASTLRSTYTGELFF.

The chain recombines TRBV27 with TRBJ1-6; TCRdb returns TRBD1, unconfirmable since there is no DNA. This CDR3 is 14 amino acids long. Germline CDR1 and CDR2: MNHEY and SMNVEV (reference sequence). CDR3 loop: CASSRGSHNSPLHF.

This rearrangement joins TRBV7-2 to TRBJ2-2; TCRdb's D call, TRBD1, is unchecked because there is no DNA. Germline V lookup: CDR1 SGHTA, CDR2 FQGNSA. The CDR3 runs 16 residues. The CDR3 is CASSNRQGLNTGELFF. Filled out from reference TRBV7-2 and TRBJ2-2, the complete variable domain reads GAGVSQSPSNKVTEKGKDVELRCDPISGHTALYWYRQSLGQGLEFLIYFQGNSAPDKSGLPSDRFSAERTGGSVSTLTIQRTQQEDSAVYLCASSNRQGLNTGELFFGEGSRLTVL.

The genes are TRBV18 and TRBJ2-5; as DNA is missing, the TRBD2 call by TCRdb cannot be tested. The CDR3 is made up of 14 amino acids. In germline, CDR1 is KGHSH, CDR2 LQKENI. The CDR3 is CASSPYSGKETQYF.

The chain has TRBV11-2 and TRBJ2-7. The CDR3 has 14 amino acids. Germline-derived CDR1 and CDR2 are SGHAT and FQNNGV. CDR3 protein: CASSFGSKSYEQYF.

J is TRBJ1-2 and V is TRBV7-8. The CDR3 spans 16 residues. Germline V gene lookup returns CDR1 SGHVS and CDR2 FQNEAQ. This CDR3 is CASSLNLVLSNYGYTF.

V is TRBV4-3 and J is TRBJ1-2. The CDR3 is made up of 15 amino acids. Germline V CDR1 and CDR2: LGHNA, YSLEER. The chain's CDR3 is CASSPFDVDYYGYTF.

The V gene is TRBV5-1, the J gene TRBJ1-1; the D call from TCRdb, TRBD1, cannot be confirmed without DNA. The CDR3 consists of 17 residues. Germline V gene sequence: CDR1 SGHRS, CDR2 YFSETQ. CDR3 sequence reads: CASSLGPAAGAGTEAFF.

This CDR3 reads CASSLAVSGYEQYF. The rearrangement links TRBV5-1 to TRBJ2-7; lacking DNA, the TRBD2 call made by TCRdb goes unchecked. This CDR3 has 14 residues. Germline assignment: CDR1 SGHRS and CDR2 YFSETQ.

CDR3 residues: CSAPRPKTQYF. V is TRBV20-1 and J is TRBJ2-5. Germline lookup yields CDR1 DFQATT and CDR2 SNEGSKA (reference sequence). The CDR3 spans 11 residues.

The CDR3 spells CASSKVGRNSNQPQHF. J is TRBJ1-5 and V is TRBV7-2; TCRdb gives TRBD1 as the D gene, but with no DNA this cannot be confirmed. Germline CDR1 is SGHTA and CDR2 is FQGNSA. The CDR3 is 16 amino acids.

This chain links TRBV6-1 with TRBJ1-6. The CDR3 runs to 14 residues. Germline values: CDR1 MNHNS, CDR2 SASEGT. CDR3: CASSSNAYNSPLHF.

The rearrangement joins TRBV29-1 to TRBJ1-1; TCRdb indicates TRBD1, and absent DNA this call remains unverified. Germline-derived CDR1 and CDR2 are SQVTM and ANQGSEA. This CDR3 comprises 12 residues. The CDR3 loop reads CSVRQANTEAFF. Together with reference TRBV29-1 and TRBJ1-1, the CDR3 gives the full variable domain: SAVISQKPSRDICQRGTSLTIQCQVDSQVTMMFWYRQQPGQSLTLIATANQGSEATYESGFVIDKFPISRPNLTFSTLTVSNMSPEDSSIYLCSVRQANTEAFFGQGTRLTVV.

This CDR3 is CASSALFGELFF. V and J are TRBV6-5 and TRBJ2-2. Germline V gene data show CDR1 as MNHEY and CDR2 as SVGAGI. The CDR3 extends over 12 amino acids.